The clone carrying this TCR beta chain was seen a few times. At the DNA level, this CDR3 is encoded by other sequences in the same sample as well. Only in-frame clones appear in the TCRdb table, and some are missing; sequencing was by immunoSEQ multiplex PCR. The repertoire holds some 900,000 clones, over 60% seen once, with 1.5% in the top ten. The sample originates from a study of shared clonotypes between healthy human individuals. This clonotype was sampled from a man aged 18 to 29 in good health. The specimen sequenced was memory CD4+ T cells sorted from blood. Specified subset: CD45RA-negative fraction.

CDR3 bases: TGTGCCAGCAGCGTAGCTACAGGAAACACTGAAGCTTTCTTT. This codes for CASSVATGNTEAFF. The chain combines TRBV9 with TRBJ1-1; TRBD1 is a possible D gene (5 bases). CDR3 length equals 14 residues. V lost 0 bases to trimming and J lost 2 bases, with 8 bases between them. Per the germline V gene, CDR1 is SGDLS and CDR2 is YYNGEE.